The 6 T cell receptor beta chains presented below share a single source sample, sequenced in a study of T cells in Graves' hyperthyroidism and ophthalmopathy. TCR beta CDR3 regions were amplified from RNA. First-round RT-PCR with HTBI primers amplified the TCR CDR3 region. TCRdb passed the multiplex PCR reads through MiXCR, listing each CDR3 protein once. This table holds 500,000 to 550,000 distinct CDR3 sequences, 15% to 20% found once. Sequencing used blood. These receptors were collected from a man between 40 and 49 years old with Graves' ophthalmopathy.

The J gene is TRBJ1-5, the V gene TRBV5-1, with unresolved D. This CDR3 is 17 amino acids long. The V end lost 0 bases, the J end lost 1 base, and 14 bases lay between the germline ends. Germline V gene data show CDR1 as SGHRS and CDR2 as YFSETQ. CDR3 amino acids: CASSLGALRGSNQPQHF. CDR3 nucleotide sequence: TGCGCCAGCAGCTTGGGTGCCCTTCGAGGGAGCAATCAGCCCCAGCATTTT.

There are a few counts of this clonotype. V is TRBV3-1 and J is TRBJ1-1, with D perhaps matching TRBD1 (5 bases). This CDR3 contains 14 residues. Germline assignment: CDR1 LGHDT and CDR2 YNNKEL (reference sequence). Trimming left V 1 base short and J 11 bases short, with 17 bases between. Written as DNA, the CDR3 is TGTGCCAGCAGCCAAGGGGACGGGCGGAATCGGGCTTTCTTT. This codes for CASSQGDGRNRAFF.

For the CDR3, the DNA is TGTGCCAGCAGCGTAGAAGCTCTACCGAACACCGGGGAGCTGTTTTTT. Translating gives CASSVEALPNTGELFF. The chain carries TRBV9 and TRBJ2-2, with D unclear. The V gene's germline CDR1 is SGDLS and CDR2 YYNGEE. This CDR3 has 16 amino acids. With 0 bases removed from V and 0 bases from J, the gap between germline ends came to 9 bases.

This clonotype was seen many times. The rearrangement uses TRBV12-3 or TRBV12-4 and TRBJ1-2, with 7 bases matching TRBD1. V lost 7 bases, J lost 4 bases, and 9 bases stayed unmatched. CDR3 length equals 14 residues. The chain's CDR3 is CASTLGGSVYGYTF. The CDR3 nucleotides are TGTGCCAGCACCTTAGGGGGCTCGGTCTATGGCTACACCTTC.

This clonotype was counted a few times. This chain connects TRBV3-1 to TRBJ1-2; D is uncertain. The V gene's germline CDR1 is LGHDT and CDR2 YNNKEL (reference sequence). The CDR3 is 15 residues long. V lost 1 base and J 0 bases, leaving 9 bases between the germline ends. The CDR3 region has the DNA TGTGCCAGCAGCCAAGGCAACGGGGCTAACTATGGCTACACCTTC. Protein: CASSQGNGANYGYTF.

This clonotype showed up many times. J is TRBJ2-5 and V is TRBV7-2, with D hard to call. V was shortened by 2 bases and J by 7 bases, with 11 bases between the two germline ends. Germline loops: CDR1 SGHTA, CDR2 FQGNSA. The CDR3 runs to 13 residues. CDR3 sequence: CASSLKNAGTQYF. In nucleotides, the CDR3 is TGTGCCAGCAGCTTAAAGAATGCCGGGACCCAGTACTTC.